A selection of T cell receptor beta chains follows, all from one sample in a study of cytomegalovirus exposure and HLA in healthy donors. Only in-frame clones appear in the TCRdb table, and some are missing; sequencing was by immunoSEQ multiplex PCR. The sample features roughly 120,000 clones, with 3.6% in its top ten. The sequencing input was PBMCs. These receptors came from a man aged 18 to 35 in good health and CMV-seronegative. CDR3s leave out the opening cysteine and the closing phenylalanine or tryptophan.

v_call cdr3_aa
TRBV19 ASSASTGGPPQH
TRBV5-1 ASSLEGTGVKNEQF
TRBV25-1 ASSEPTGVVETQY
TRBV7-9 ASSLGGLAGETQY
TRBV27 ASSKRGTYEQY
TRBV10-1 ASSERDYTDTQY
TRBV18 ASSPYRRELYGYT
TRBV5-5 ASSPLGQGVYNEQF
TRBV6-1 ASKARPGATGELF
TRBV28 ASRVGSNYGYT
TRBV25-1 ASSDHLFQETQY
TRBV7-3 ASSLQRGRGGSYNEQF
TRBV21-1 ASSKLSTGTNEKLF
TRBV9 ASSVGTGWETQY
TRBV6-5 ASSIGGINQPQH
TRBV28 ASRSTGGADYNEQF
TRBV6-5 ASSYRQGGVNTEAF
TRBV5-1 ASSPSGTGIREQY
TRBV27 ASSSHGTGEGELF
TRBV28 ASSKRTGGRYT
TRBV6-1 ATWPWGGRNEKLF
TRBV25-1 ASSQGTANEKLF
TRBV10-3 AISARTESYT
TRBV6-4 ASSDSTGGYNEQF
TRBV5-1 ASSQGQGAVEKLF
TRBV19 ASKDRSSYEQY
TRBV7-9 ASSPGLLHTEAF
TRBV2 ASSELWGPYNEQF
TRBV4-1 ASSQSEGADGYT
TRBV6-6 ASSPGAFDPGELF
TRBV7-2 ASSSLDFGGDTGELF
TRBV19 ASSWTGRYEQY
TRBV6-5 ASSYQGSDYGYT
TRBV11-2 ASSPSGSTDTQY
TRBV5-4 ASSYNRGQGTEAF
TRBV7-9 ASSSRDREIHQPQH
TRBV11-2 ASSLSFAPTRAQY
TRBV5-4 ASSFGTGVEGYT
TRBV9 ASSVGGSYYNEQF
TRBV5-1 ASSSDYNNEQF
TRBV5-6 ASEDQGMDGYT
TRBV7-3 ASSLTAGGPPDTQY